One and the same sample provided the 17 T cell receptor beta chains below, sequenced in a study of cytomegalovirus exposure and HLA in healthy donors. In the PCR, 60 Vbeta and 13 Jbeta primers were used. Clones were read by immunoSEQ multiplex PCR, and TCRdb kept only the in-frame ones, dropping some. The repertoire consists of over 95,000 clones, with around 76% occurring once and the leading ten covering less than 15%. The sample comprised PBMCs. Receptors originate from a woman aged 40 to 49 in good health and CMV-seropositive.

The chain uses TRBV7-3 and TRBJ1-1, with D possibly being TRBD1 (6 bases). The CDR3 is made up of 13 amino acids. V shed 5 bases and J shed 7 bases, with 14 bases lying between them. The germline gives CDR1 SGHTA, CDR2 FQGTGA. The CDR3 here is CASSQQGFGEAFF. CDR3 DNA sequence: TGTGCCAGCAGCCAACAGGGTTTTGGTGAAGCTTTCTTT. The full variable domain, its missing parts supplied by reference TRBV7-3 and TRBJ1-1, is GAGVSQTPSNKVTEKGKYVELRCDPISGHTALYWYRQSLGQGPEFLIYFQGTGAADDSGLPNDRFFAVRPEGSVSTLKIQRTERGDSAVYLCASSQQGFGEAFFGQGTRLTVV.

This clone occurred once. J is TRBJ2-7 and V is TRBV18; 8 bases agree with TRBD2. Germline V gives CDR1 KGHSH, CDR2 LQKENI. CDR3 size: 14 residues. After removal of 2 bases from V and 0 bases from J, the junction contained 0 bases not matched to a gene. DNA of the CDR3: TGTGCCAGCTCACCAGGGACTAGCTCCTACGAGCAGTACTTC. As protein: CASSPGTSSYEQYF.

The genes are TRBV7-9 and TRBJ2-4; TRBD2 might be the D (5 bases). The V end lost 0 bases, the J end lost 8 bases, and 14 bases lay between the germline ends. Germline values: CDR1 SEHNR, CDR2 FQNEAQ (reference sequence). CDR3 length: 15 residues. The DNA for the CDR3 is TGTGCCAGCAGCTTAGCAAGAGCCGGAGGAGACATTCAGTACTTC. It codes for CASSLARAGGDIQYF. The full variable domain, its missing parts supplied by reference TRBV7-9 and TRBJ2-4, is DTGVSQNPRHKITKRGQNVTFRCDPISEHNRLYWYRQTLGQGPEFLTYFQNEAQLEKSRLLSDRFSAERPKGSFSTLEIQRTEQGDSAMYLCASSLARAGGDIQYFGAGTRLSVL.

This clone was seen only a few times. The chain recombines TRBV23-1 with TRBJ2-5; no reliable D call. Being an ORF, TRBV23-1 has a function that is uncertain. The CDR3 runs 12 residues. Trimming took off 4 bases at V and 3 bases at J, with 6 bases between the two ends. The CDR3 region has the DNA TGCGCCAGCAGTCGCACAGAAGAGACCCAGTACTTC. This codes for CASSRTEETQYF.

This chain connects TRBV5-1 to TRBJ1-3; possibly TRBD1 for D (6 bases). Trimming removed 4 bases at V and 4 bases at J, with 12 bases between. Germline V gene data show CDR1 as SGHRS and CDR2 as YFSETQ. This CDR3 has 14 amino acids. The CDR3 sequence is CASSPGGDGNTIYF. CDR3 coding DNA: TGCGCCAGCAGCCCGGGGGGCGACGGAAACACCATATATTTT.

The rearrangement joins TRBV6-5 to TRBJ1-2, with D perhaps TRBD1 (6 bases). The CDR3 is 11 amino acids. V was pared by 6 bases and J by 6 bases, with 8 bases between. Germline CDR1 and CDR2: MNHEY and SVGAGI. The CDR3 DNA is TGTGCCAGCAGGAAGGGGGATGGCTACACCTTC. Translating gives CASRKGDGYTF.

V is TRBV6-1 and J is TRBJ1-5, with a tentative D call TRBD1 (5 bases). Trimming pared 4 bases from V and 5 bases from J, leaving 15 bases between. This CDR3 contains 15 residues. From germline, CDR1 is MNHNS and CDR2 SASEGT. CDR3 nucleotide sequence: TGTGCCAGCAGTGTCGGGGGTAGAGGGGATCAGCCCCAGCATTTT. Its protein product is CASSVGGRGDQPQHF.

The chain joins TRBV9 to TRBJ1-5; D gene ambiguous. From germline, CDR1 is SGDLS and CDR2 YYNGEE. Trimming took off 4 bases at V and 1 base at J, with 6 bases between the two ends. The CDR3 has 13 residues. CDR3 region: CASSLKSNQPQHF. CDR3 in DNA: TGTGCCAGCAGCCTAAAGAGCAATCAGCCCCAGCATTTT.

V and J are TRBV6-5 and TRBJ1-1; D gene ambiguous. V dropped 2 bases and J dropped 6 bases, with 19 bases sitting between them. This CDR3 contains 16 residues. The germline CDR1 and CDR2 sequences are MNHEY and SVGAGI. The CDR3 sequence: CASSYRRAGSNAEAFF. The CDR3 DNA follows: TGTGCCAGCAGTTACAGACGTGCAGGCTCTAACGCTGAAGCTTTCTTT.

The chain employs TRBV6-1 and TRBJ2-5; possibly TRBD1 for D (6 bases). Trimming cost V 5 bases and J 5 bases, with 15 bases left between them. Germline loops: CDR1 MNHNS, CDR2 SASEGT. The CDR3 covers 14 residues. CDR3 sequence reads: CASSSPGDRETQYF. CDR3 in DNA: TGTGCCAGCAGTTCCCCAGGGGACCGTGAGACCCAGTACTTC.

The rearrangement links TRBV5-1 to TRBJ1-3; D unresolved. Per the germline V gene, CDR1 is SGHRS and CDR2 is YFSETQ. Trimming took 0 bases from V and 4 from J, leaving 11 bases between them. The CDR3 is made up of 15 amino acids. The CDR3 sequence: CASSLAGSTGNTIYF. In DNA, the CDR3 is TGCGCCAGCAGCTTGGCCGGGTCTACGGGAAACACCATATATTTT.

Written as DNA, the CDR3 is TGTGCCAGCAGTTACGGGCAGACCTCCAACTATGGCTACACCTTC. Translated: CASSYGQTSNYGYTF. The chain has TRBV6-6 and TRBJ1-2; unclear D gene. The CDR3 is 15 amino acids. Germline V gives CDR1 MNHNY, CDR2 SVGAGI (reference sequence). V was shortened by 2 bases and J by 2 bases, with 12 bases between the two germline ends.

The chain recombines TRBV10-2 with TRBJ2-7; D may be TRBD2 (5 bases). CDR1 is WSHSY, CDR2 SAAADI, per germline. The CDR3 extends over 11 amino acids. The V end was cut by 7 bases, the J end by 2 bases, with 6 bases between. The CDR3 DNA is TGCGCCAGCACCGGGGCCTACGAGCAGTACTTC. It encodes CASTGAYEQYF.

The V gene is TRBV7-9, the J gene TRBJ1-2; D is undetermined. The CDR3 covers 14 residues. The V gene's germline CDR1 is SEHNR and CDR2 FQNEAQ (reference sequence). V lost 4 bases and J 8 bases, leaving 17 bases between the germline ends. In DNA form, the CDR3 reads TGTGCCAGCAGCTATGAGGTTCCCGACGGGGGCTACACCTTC. This sequence encodes CASSYEVPDGGYTF.

This clone appeared once. V is TRBV2 and J is TRBJ2-1; TRBD2 might be the D (6 bases). Germline V gene lookup returns CDR1 SNHLY and CDR2 FYNNEI. This CDR3 has 14 residues. The V and J ends lost 5 bases and 7 bases respectively, with 15 bases between them. CDR3 region: CASSLTLAVNEQFF. Here the CDR3 DNA reads TGTGCCAGCAGTCTCACTTTAGCGGTAAATGAGCAGTTCTTC. Complete variable domain (other parts from reference TRBV2 and TRBJ2-1): EPEVTQTPSHQVTQMGQEVILRCVPISNHLYFYWYRQILGQKVEFLVSFYNNEISEKSEIFDDQFSVERPDGSNFTLKIRSTKLEDSAMYFCASSLTLAVNEQFFGPGTRLTVL.

V is TRBV10-3 and J is TRBJ1-5; no clear D. The CDR3 is made up of 12 amino acids. Germline V gene data show CDR1 as ENHRY and CDR2 as SYGVKD. The V gene lost 7 bases and the J gene lost 4 bases, with 8 bases spanning the gap. CDR3 bases: TGTGCCATCAACGGGGAGAATCAGCCCCAGCATTTT. This codes for CAINGENQPQHF.

This clone was observed a few times. The V and J genes are TRBV6-1 and TRBJ2-1; TRBD2 matches at 8 bases. Germline V gene lookup returns CDR1 MNHNS and CDR2 SASEGT. CDR3 size: 13 residues. The V and J ends lost 6 bases and 9 bases, in that order; junction bases with no gene match: 7. CDR3 bases: TGTGCCAGCAGGACGGGGGGGCGACGTGAGCAGTTCTTC. Translating it yields CASRTGGRREQFF.